Listed here is a single TCR beta chain. The antigen is undetermined. This specimen belongs to a study of tumor and adjacent non-tumor tissue in lung cancer. Overall study: Each sample yielded 4 million to 4.5 million productive TCRbeta reads on average.

TCRbeta libraries were built with three rounds of nested PCR, modified from ARM-PCR. MiXCR, run by TCRdb on the multiplex PCR reads, gives a single entry per CDR3 protein. The data show roughly 120,000 distinct CDR3 sequences, 75% to 90% seen once. Trimming left V 8 bases short and J 9 bases short, with 19 bases between. The CDR3 sequence is 14 residues long. Germline CDR1 and CDR2: LNHDA and SQIVND (reference sequence). Study-level points and caveats: Shorter survival was associated with higher TCR diversity in tumors. Tumor tissue had significantly higher TCR diversity than normal lung. Top 100 clones took a larger repertoire share in normal lung.

No cell sorting was done before RNA was extracted from the tissue. Sequencing was done on a sample of lung tumor tissue. The TCR comes from a man aged 65 to 85 with non-small cell lung cancer. The rearrangement uses TRBV19 and TRBJ2-2, with a possible D match to TRBD1 (6 bases). CDR3 in amino acids: CASRKTTGLRELFF. The CDR3 coding sequence is TGTGCCAGTCGTAAAACCACAGGGCTCAGGGAGCTGTTTTTT.